One and the same sample provided the 29 T cell receptor beta chains below, sequenced in a study of blood T cell repertoires in COVID-19 (dated by TCRdb to 2018 to 2020). Library construction relied on the immunoSEQ multiplex PCR assay. TCRdb stores this immuneACCESS table with in-frame sequences only. Part of the clones is absent; in the studies checked, under half of the shortfall reflects unresolved V genes, and no reason is known for the rest. The sample table shows approximately 350,000 clones, and 75% to 90% are seen once. Of the sample, about 1% is held by the ten largest clones. Specimen: PBMCs or T cells enriched from blood (not recorded which). The origin of the receptors is a man between 18 and 29 years old who had recovered from COVID-19.

This chain uses TRBV7-2 with TRBJ1-2; D unclear. Between the trimmed V and J ends, which lost 6 bases and 4 bases, there was a span of 12 bases. The germline V gene encodes CDR1 SGHTA and CDR2 FQGNSA. This CDR3 has 13 amino acids. CDR3 nucleotides: TGTGCCAGCAGACAAGCGGGTGTCTATGGCTACACCTTC. Translated, it gives CASRQAGVYGYTF.

The chain uses TRBV28 and TRBJ1-2; 7 bases align to TRBD1. Germline loops: CDR1 MDHEN, CDR2 SYDVKM. The CDR3 runs to 14 residues. J gave up 4 bases and V 6 bases, and 8 bases lay outside the gene matches. In DNA, the CDR3 is TGTGCCAGCAGCCCGGGACAGTCCCTCTATGGCTACACCTTC. Its protein product is CASSPGQSLYGYTF.

This sequence joins TRBV9 and TRBJ1-2; 12 bases fit TRBD1. This CDR3 comprises 15 residues. Germline V gives CDR1 SGDLS, CDR2 YYNGEE. The V segment lost 0 bases and the J segment 8 bases; nucleotides outside the gene matches: 5. In nucleotides, the CDR3 is TGTGCCAGCAGCGTAGAGGGACAGGGGGCTTTAGGCTACACCTTC. Translation gives CASSVEGQGALGYTF.

Concerning this clone: The same CDR3 arises from other DNA sequences in this sample as well. This chain uses TRBV5-1 with TRBJ1-5, with TRBD1 identical over 10 bases. The V and J ends lost 3 bases and 5 bases, in that order; junction bases with no gene match: 2. Germline V lookup: CDR1 SGHRS, CDR2 YFSETQ. The CDR3 runs to 14 residues. CDR3 coding DNA: TGCGCCAGCAGCTCTGGACAGGGGGATCAGCCCCAGCATTTT. It encodes CASSSGQGDQPQHF.

This chain uses TRBV2 with TRBJ1-2; TRBD1 is a possible D gene (6 bases). Looked up from germline, CDR1 is SNHLY and CDR2 is FYNNEI. The CDR3 spans 14 residues. V lost 1 base and J 7 bases, leaving 13 bases between the germline ends. The CDR3 DNA reads TGTGCCAGCAGTGAAGGTTACAGGGTTGGTGGCTACACCTTC. Amino acids: CASSEGYRVGGYTF.

This rearrangement joins TRBV5-1 to TRBJ2-1, with D tentatively TRBD1 (6 bases). CDR3 length equals 14 residues. V shed 7 bases and J shed 4 bases, with 15 bases lying between them. Germline V gives CDR1 SGHRS, CDR2 YFSETQ. CDR3: CASEETGNYNEQFF. The DNA for the CDR3 is TGCGCCAGCGAGGAGACAGGAAATTACAATGAGCAGTTCTTC.

V and J are TRBV6-1 and TRBJ1-6; D might be TRBD1 (6 bases). Trimming left V 0 bases short and J 7 bases short, with 16 bases between. The germline V gene has CDR1 MNHNS and CDR2 SASEGT. This CDR3 region has 17 residues. The CDR3 coding sequence is TGTGCCAGCAGTGAAGCAGGTTTGGGGGCATCGAATTCACCCCTCCACTTT. Its translation: CASSEAGLGASNSPLHF.

CDR3 sequence: CASLNRDTGELFF. CDR3 coding DNA: TGTGCCAGTCTTAATCGGGACACCGGGGAGCTGTTTTTT. The chain is built from TRBV19 and TRBJ2-2; no reliable D call. CDR1 LNHDA and CDR2 SQIVND come from the germline V gene (reference sequence). The CDR3 length is 13 residues. V was cut by 8 bases and J by 3 bases, with 10 bases left in between.

The rearrangement uses TRBV28 and TRBJ2-3; unclear D gene. CDR3 length: 14 amino acids. The V gene's germline CDR1 is MDHEN and CDR2 SYDVKM. Trimming removed 5 bases at V and 6 bases at J, with 15 bases between. CDR3: CASSPFRASDTQYF. The CDR3 nucleotides read TGTGCCAGCAGTCCCTTCCGAGCTTCCGATACGCAGTATTTT.

The chain carries TRBV7-9 and TRBJ1-1; no clear D gene. CDR3 length: 15 residues. The germline CDR1 and CDR2 sequences are SEHNR and FQNEAQ (reference sequence). V shed 1 base and J shed 0 bases, with 9 bases lying between them. CDR3 nucleotides: TGTGCCAGCAGCTTAGGAGGGAACCTGAACACTGAAGCTTTCTTT. This gives the protein CASSLGGNLNTEAFF. Complete variable domain (other parts from reference TRBV7-9 and TRBJ1-1): DTGVSQNPRHKITKRGQNVTFRCDPISEHNRLYWYRQTLGQGPEFLTYFQNEAQLEKSRLLSDRFSAERPKGSFSTLEIQRTEQGDSAMYLCASSLGGNLNTEAFFGQGTRLTVV.

CDR3: CASTLGRGGQPQHF. As DNA, the CDR3 is TGTGCCAGTACCCTGGGTAGGGGGGGACAGCCCCAGCATTTT. This rearrangement joins TRBV19 to TRBJ1-5; a weak D match, TRBD1 (6 bases). V was clipped by 7 bases and J by 7 bases, with 17 bases between them. This CDR3 is built from 14 residues. The V gene's germline CDR1 is LNHDA and CDR2 SQIVND (reference sequence).

The table lists this clone with a count of one. The V gene is TRBV28, the J gene TRBJ2-3, with D perhaps matching TRBD2 (5 bases). With 8 bases removed from V and 0 bases from J, the gap between germline ends came to 12 bases. Germline values: CDR1 MDHEN, CDR2 SYDVKM. This CDR3 contains 14 residues. The CDR3 protein is CASQSSGSTDTQYF. The CDR3 DNA sequence: TGTGCCAGCCAGAGCAGCGGCAGCACAGATACGCAGTATTTT.

The chain recombines TRBV5-6 with TRBJ2-1; possible D gene TRBD2, 6 bases. CDR3 size: 15 residues. Trimming removed 3 bases from V and 12 bases from J, with 22 bases in between. Germline loops: CDR1 SGHDT, CDR2 YYEEEE. CDR3 residues: CASSWTDLSGVGQFF. The CDR3 DNA sequence: TGTGCCAGCAGCTGGACCGACCTTAGCGGAGTAGGGCAGTTCTTC.

In DNA form, the CDR3 reads TGTGCCAGCAGCCCCCAGGACAAACAGCCCCAGCATTTT. It codes for CASSPQDKQPQHF. This chain links TRBV7-9 with TRBJ1-5, with D possibly being TRBD1 (5 bases). The CDR3 totals 13 residues. Germline-derived CDR1 and CDR2 are SEHNR and FQNEAQ (reference sequence). Trimming shortened V by 5 bases and J by 7 bases, and 12 bases separated the two germline ends.

This sequence joins TRBV5-1 and TRBJ1-2; TRBD1 matches at 7 bases. With 4 bases clipped from V and 1 base from J, the junction kept 7 bases outside the gene matches. Germline values: CDR1 SGHRS, CDR2 YFSETQ. The length of the CDR3 is 15 residues. The CDR3 sequence: CASSQGTVFNYGYTF. The CDR3 DNA is TGCGCCAGCAGCCAAGGGACAGTTTTTAACTATGGCTACACCTTC.

The chain has TRBV4-2 and TRBJ1-2, with 7 bases fitting TRBD1. J was trimmed by 3 bases and V by 4 bases; bases with no gene match: 5. CDR1 LGHNA and CDR2 YNFKEQ come from the germline V gene. The length of the CDR3 is 14 residues. CDR3 in DNA: TGTGCCAGCAGCCCGTCAGACAGGGACTATGGCTACACCTTC. This gives the protein CASSPSDRDYGYTF.

The chain couples TRBV10-3 to TRBJ1-5; 9 nucleotides align to TRBD1. V lost 5 bases, J lost 7 bases, and 9 bases stayed unmatched. Germline assignment: CDR1 ENHRY and CDR2 SYGVKD. The CDR3 runs to 15 residues. CDR3 nucleotides: TGTGCCATCAGTCCGGGACAGGGTGTTGGCCAGCCCCAGCATTTT. It yields the protein CAISPGQGVGQPQHF.

This chain links TRBV6-5 with TRBJ1-2; D call uncertain. The V and J ends lost 0 bases and 3 bases respectively, with 8 bases between them. Germline V gene data show CDR1 as MNHEY and CDR2 as SVGAGI. The CDR3 covers 14 residues. The DNA for the CDR3 is TGTGCCAGCAGTTACTCGATCGGAGACTATGGCTACACCTTC. This gives the protein CASSYSIGDYGYTF.

The sample holds one count of this clone. V is TRBV28 and J is TRBJ1-5; 9 nucleotides match TRBD1. The CDR3 contains 16 residues. Germline V gives CDR1 MDHEN, CDR2 SYDVKM. V shed 9 bases and J 4 bases; nucleotides not matched to a gene: 13. For the CDR3, the DNA is TGTGCCAGTGAGGGCCCCGGGACAGGGTTAAATCAGCCCCAGCATTTT. Its protein is CASEGPGTGLNQPQHF.

This sequence joins TRBV11-2 and TRBJ2-7; the D is unclear. Trimming pared 5 bases from V and 2 bases from J, leaving 7 bases between. The germline CDR1 and CDR2 sequences are SGHAT and FQNNGV. The CDR3 spans 12 residues. The CDR3 here is CASSLAPYEQYF. CDR3 DNA: TGTGCCAGCAGCCTCGCGCCCTACGAGCAGTACTTC. The complete variable domain, with remaining parts taken from reference TRBV11-2 and TRBJ2-7, reads EAGVAQSPRYKIIEKRQSVAFWCNPISGHATLYWYQQILGQGPKLLIQFQNNGVVDDSQLPKDRFSAERLKGVDSTLKIQPAKLEDSAVYLCASSLAPYEQYFGPGTRLTVT.

The chain couples TRBV29-1 to TRBJ2-7, with 10 positions matching TRBD2. The CDR3 totals 19 residues. Germline V gene lookup returns CDR1 SQVTM and CDR2 ANQGSEA. V gave up 5 bases and J gave up 0 bases; unmatched junction bases: 19. CDR3 region: CSVSDTGVAASGSSYEQYF. CDR3 in DNA: TGCAGCGTTTCCGACACGGGGGTGGCTGCTAGCGGGAGCTCCTACGAGCAGTACTTC.

The chain recombines TRBV3-1 (or the pseudogene TRBV3-2) with TRBJ1-2; 8 nucleotides agree with TRBD1. The CDR3 runs to 14 residues. V trimming: 6 bases; J trimming: 5 bases; junction bases outside the gene matches: 8. CDR1 and CDR2 (germline): LGHDT, YNNKEL (reference sequence). DNA for the CDR3: TGTGCCAGCAGTCCCGGGACAGGAGATTATGGCTACACCTTC. It translates to CASSPGTGDYGYTF.

This chain uses TRBV3-1 (or the pseudogene TRBV3-2) with TRBJ2-1; D perhaps matches TRBD2 (6 bases). V was clipped by 6 bases and J by 8 bases, with 29 bases between them. Germline lookup yields CDR1 LGHDT and CDR2 YNNKEL (reference sequence). The CDR3 extends over 18 amino acids. The DNA for the CDR3 is TGTGCCAGCAGTAATATTCGGGTCAGGATGGGGGGTCAGGATGAGCAGTTCTTC. Protein product: CASSNIRVRMGGQDEQFF.

This sequence joins TRBV27 and TRBJ1-1; D is uncertain. Germline V gene lookup returns CDR1 MNHEY and CDR2 SMNVEV (reference sequence). Trimming cost V 3 bases and J 1 base, with 6 bases left between them. This CDR3 is 13 amino acids long. CDR3 DNA: TGTGCCAGCAGTTTCGGGGAGAACACTGAAGCTTTCTTT. It codes for CASSFGENTEAFF.

The chain is built from TRBV6-5 and TRBJ2-5; 10 bases fit TRBD1. The ends lost 6 bases at V and 4 bases at J; junction bases unmatched: 8. The CDR3 consists of 15 residues. From germline, CDR1 is MNHEY and CDR2 SVGAGI. This CDR3 is CASSHLTGGLETQYF. In DNA, the CDR3 is TGTGCCAGCAGCCATTTGACAGGGGGCCTAGAGACCCAGTACTTC.

The chain has TRBV9 and TRBJ2-7, with D tentatively TRBD1 (6 bases). The germline V gene encodes CDR1 SGDLS and CDR2 YYNGEE. The CDR3 runs to 16 residues. The germline V and J ends were trimmed by 0 bases and 0 bases, with 13 bases remaining between them. CDR3 in amino acids: CASSVEAQGSSYEQYF. The CDR3 coding sequence is TGTGCCAGCAGCGTAGAGGCACAGGGCAGCTCCTACGAGCAGTACTTC.

The chain joins TRBV5-4 to TRBJ1-1; weak D call: TRBD1 (6 bases). Between the trimmed V and J ends, which lost 4 bases and 3 bases, there was a span of 13 bases. The CDR3 covers 14 residues. The germline gives CDR1 SGHNT, CDR2 YYREEE (reference sequence). CDR3 nucleotide sequence: TGTGCCAGCAGCCCCCTGGGGGCTTACACTGAAGCTTTCTTT. Translated: CASSPLGAYTEAFF. The full variable domain, rest sourced from reference TRBV5-4 and TRBJ1-1, is ETGVTQSPTHLIKTRGQQVTLRCSSQSGHNTVSWYQQALGQGPQFIFQYYREEENGRGNFPPRFSGLQFPNYSSELNVNALELDDSALYLCASSPLGAYTEAFFGQGTRLTVV.

The chain's CDR3 is CASSSWGRNYGYTF. As DNA, the CDR3 is TGTGCCAGCAGTTCCTGGGGCAGGAACTATGGCTACACCTTC. The chain is built from TRBV28 and TRBJ1-2; possible D gene TRBD1, 5 bases. The CDR3 spans 14 residues. Trimming took 4 bases from V and 2 from J, leaving 11 bases between them. The V gene's germline CDR1 is MDHEN and CDR2 SYDVKM.

The gene calls are TRBV6-5 and TRBJ1-4; D unclear. CDR3 length: 15 residues. V was clipped by 7 bases and J by 0 bases, with 12 bases between them. The germline V gene encodes CDR1 MNHEY and CDR2 SVGAGI. The CDR3 sequence is CASTPTGTTNEKLFF. DNA of the CDR3: TGTGCCAGCACCCCAACCGGGACAACTAATGAAAAACTGTTTTTT.